This T cell receptor beta chain derives from a study of regulatory T cells in long-lasting Graves disease. Whole-study findings and limits: Persistent disease preferred TRBV28, TRBJ1-2 and TRBJ2-5; new disease, TRBV20-1 and TRBJ2-1.

This clonotype was detected ten times or more. Antigen: not known. Trimming shortened V by 6 bases and J by 1 base, and 6 bases separated the two germline ends. The CDR3 covers 12 residues. CDR1 and CDR2 from the germline V gene are MDHEN and SYDVKM. Time point specified: persistent/refractory GD, antithyroid drugs over 5 years with positive TRAb. RNA from PBMCs was the source of the TCR library. HTBI primers from iRepertoire and Arm-PCR of CDR3 regions yielded the TCR beta libraries. TCRdb analysed the multiplex PCR reads with MiXCR anew, one entry per CDR3 protein. The table shows 650,000 to 850,000 distinct CDR3 sequences, with around 30% occurring only once.

This receptor was obtained from a female donor with Graves disease. Material: peripheral blood mononuclear cells (PBMCs), obtained when the disease was refractory, from a patient treated with antithyroid drugs. V and J are TRBV28 and TRBJ1-2; D gene uncertain. CDR3: CASRRVNYGYTF. The DNA for the CDR3 is TGTGCCAGCAGGAGGGTTAACTATGGCTACACCTTC.